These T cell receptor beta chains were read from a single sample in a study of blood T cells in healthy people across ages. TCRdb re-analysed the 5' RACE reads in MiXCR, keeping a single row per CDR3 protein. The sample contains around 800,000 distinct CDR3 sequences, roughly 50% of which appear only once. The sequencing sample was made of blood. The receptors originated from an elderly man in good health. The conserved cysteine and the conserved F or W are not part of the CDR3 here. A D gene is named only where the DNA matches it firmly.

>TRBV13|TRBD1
ASSLESGGESNYGYT
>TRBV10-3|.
AISESSWDNEKLF
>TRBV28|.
ASSLTLLLGKETQY
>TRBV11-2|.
ASSSWTQPPEQY
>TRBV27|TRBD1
ASSPLDRASSYEQY
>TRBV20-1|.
SARDIGAASYNEQF
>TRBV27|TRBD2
ASSEGLAGTTDTQY
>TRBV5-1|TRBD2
ASSSLTSGNNEQF
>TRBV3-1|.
ASSPRTANEKLF
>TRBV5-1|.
ASSFGARSHNEQF
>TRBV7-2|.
ASSLDVVLPQH
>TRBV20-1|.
SAQTLHRYAY
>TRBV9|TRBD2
ASSVAASGVSYNEQF
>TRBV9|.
ASSVVGDHRDGANVLT
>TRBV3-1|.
ASSPPRGRPYEQY
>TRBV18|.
ASSPGRRNYEQY
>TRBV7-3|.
ASSLQGQGSKQY
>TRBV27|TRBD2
ASRPTSGSTNEQF
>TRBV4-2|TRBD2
ASRPGLAGGGGSYEQY
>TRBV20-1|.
SASHVTGELF
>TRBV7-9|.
ASSFGGGEHTQY
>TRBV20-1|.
SVPGPKYYEQY
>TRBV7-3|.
ASSLTGIKPPDTQY
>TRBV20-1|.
SALWGQPEQY